This T cell receptor (beta chain) was documented in a study of shared clonotypes between healthy human individuals. The CDR3 has 18 residues. V shed 0 bases, J shed 0 bases, and the junction held 7 bases outside the gene matches. Germline V CDR1 and CDR2: SGHRS, YFSETQ. In its sample, this clone was seen once. The table came from immunoSEQ multiplex PCR; TCRdb's copy has only in-frame clones and leaves some out. The sample has about 530,000 clones, roughly 85% seen once; the top ten hold 9.5% to 15%. The sequencing input was PBMCs. The J gene is TRBJ1-4, the V gene TRBV5-1, with 8 nucleotides matching TRBD1. The receptor was isolated from a woman in her 40s in good health. Some clones in this sample may be carry-over from other donors' samples. CDR3 region: CASSLEGDRTPTNEKLFF. In nucleotides, the CDR3 is TGCGCCAGCAGCTTGGAAGGGGACAGGACTCCAACTAATGAAAAACTGTTTTTT. Full variable domain (rest looked up from reference TRBV5-1 and TRBJ1-4): KAGVTQTPRYLIKTRGQQVTLSCSPISGHRSVSWYQQTPGQGLQFLFEYFSETQRNKGNFPGRFSGRQFSNSRSEMNVSTLELGDSALYLCASSLEGDRTPTNEKLFFGSGTQLSVL.